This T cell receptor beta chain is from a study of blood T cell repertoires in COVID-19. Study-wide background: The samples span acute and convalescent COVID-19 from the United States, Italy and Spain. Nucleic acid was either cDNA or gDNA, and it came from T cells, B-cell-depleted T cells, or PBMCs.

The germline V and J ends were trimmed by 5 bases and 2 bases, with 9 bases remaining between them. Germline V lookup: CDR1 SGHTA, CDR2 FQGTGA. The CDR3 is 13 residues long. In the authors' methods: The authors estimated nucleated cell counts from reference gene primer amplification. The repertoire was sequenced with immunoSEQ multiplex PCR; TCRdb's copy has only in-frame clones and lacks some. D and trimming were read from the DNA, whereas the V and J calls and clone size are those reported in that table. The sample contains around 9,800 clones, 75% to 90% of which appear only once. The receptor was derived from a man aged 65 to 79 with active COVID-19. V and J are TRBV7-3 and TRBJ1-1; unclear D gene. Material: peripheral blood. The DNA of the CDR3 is TGTGCCAGCAGCCTAGCCCGAAACACTGAAGCTTTCTTT. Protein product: CASSLARNTEAFF.